This T cell receptor beta chain was captured in a study of CD8 T cells in ankylosing spondylitis. A word on this clonotype: Antigen unknown.

Each CDR3 protein gets one entry after TCRdb re-called the 5' RACE reads with MiXCR. Of approximately 500,000 distinct CDR3 sequences in the sample, approximately 11% were seen once. Study-wide results and caveats: A motif in TCR beta, a set of under 10 highly homologous variants, appeared characteristic of ankylosing spondylitis blood.

Sequenced sample: blood, either unsorted or a sorted T cell fraction (not recorded which). The clonotype comes from a male donor with ankylosing spondylitis.

The CDR3 sequence: CASSPRTGLDQPQHF. The CDR3 bases are TGTGCCAGCAGTCCGAGGACAGGGCTGGATCAGCCCCAGCATTTT. This chain joins TRBV12-3 or TRBV12-4 and TRBJ1-5; 8 positions agree with TRBD1. The CDR3 totals 15 residues. V was clipped by 5 bases and J by 5 bases; unmatched bases: 8.